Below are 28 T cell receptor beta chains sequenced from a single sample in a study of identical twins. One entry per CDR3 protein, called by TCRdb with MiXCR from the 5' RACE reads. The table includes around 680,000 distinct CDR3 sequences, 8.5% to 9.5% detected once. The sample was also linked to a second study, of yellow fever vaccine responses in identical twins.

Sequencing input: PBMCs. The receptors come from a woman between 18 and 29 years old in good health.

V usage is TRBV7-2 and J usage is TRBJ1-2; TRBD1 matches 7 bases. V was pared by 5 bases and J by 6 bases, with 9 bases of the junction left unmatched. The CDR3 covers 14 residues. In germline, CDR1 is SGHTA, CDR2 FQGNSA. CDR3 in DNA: TGTGCCAGCAGCCCCTCCAGGGGGGCACATGGCTACACCTTC. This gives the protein CASSPSRGAHGYTF.

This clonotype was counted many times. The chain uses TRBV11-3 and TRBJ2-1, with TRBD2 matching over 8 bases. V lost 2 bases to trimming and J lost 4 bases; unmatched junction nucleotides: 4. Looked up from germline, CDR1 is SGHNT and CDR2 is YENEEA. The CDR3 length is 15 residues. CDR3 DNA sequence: TGTGCCAGCAGCTTAACGGGAGGGGAGTACAATGAGCAGTTCTTC. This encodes CASSLTGGEYNEQFF. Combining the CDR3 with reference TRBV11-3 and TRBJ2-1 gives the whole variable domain EAGVVQSPRYKIIEKKQPVAFWCNPISGHNTLYWYLQNLGQGPELLIRYENEEAVDDSQLPKDRFSAERLKGVDSTLKIQPAELGDSAVYLCASSLTGGEYNEQFFGPGTRLTVL.

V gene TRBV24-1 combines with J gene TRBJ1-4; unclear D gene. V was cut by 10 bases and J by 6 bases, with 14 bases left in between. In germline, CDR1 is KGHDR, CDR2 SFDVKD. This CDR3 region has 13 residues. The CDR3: CATSGLGYEKLFF. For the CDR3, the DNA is TGTGCCACTTCGGGCCTGGGCTATGAAAAACTGTTTTTT.

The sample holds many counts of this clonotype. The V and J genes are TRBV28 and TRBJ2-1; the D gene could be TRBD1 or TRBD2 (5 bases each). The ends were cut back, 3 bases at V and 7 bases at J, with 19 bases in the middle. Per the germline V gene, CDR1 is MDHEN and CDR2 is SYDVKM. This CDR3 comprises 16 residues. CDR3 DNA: TGTGCCAGCAGTTTGGACCCGGGACGGCCGACGAATGAGCAGTTCTTC. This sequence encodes CASSLDPGRPTNEQFF.

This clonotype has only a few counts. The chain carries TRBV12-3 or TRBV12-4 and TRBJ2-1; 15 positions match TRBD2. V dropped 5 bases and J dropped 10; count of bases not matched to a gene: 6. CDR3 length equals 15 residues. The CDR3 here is CASSRTSGGALEQFF. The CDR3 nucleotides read TGTGCCAGCAGTCGGACTAGCGGGGGGGCCCTAGAGCAGTTCTTC.

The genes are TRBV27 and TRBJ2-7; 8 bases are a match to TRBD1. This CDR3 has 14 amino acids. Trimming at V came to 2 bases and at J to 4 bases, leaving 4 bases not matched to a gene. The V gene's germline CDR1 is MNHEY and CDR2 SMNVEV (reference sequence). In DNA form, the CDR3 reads TGTGCCAGCAGTTTAGGGGGACAGGAATACGAGCAGTACTTC. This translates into CASSLGGQEYEQYF.

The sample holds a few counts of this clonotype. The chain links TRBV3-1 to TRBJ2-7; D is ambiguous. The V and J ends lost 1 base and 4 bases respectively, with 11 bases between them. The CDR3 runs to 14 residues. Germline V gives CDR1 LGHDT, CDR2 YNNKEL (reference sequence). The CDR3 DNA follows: TGTGCCAGCAGCCAAGCCCCCTCGATATACGAGCAGTACTTC. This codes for CASSQAPSIYEQYF.

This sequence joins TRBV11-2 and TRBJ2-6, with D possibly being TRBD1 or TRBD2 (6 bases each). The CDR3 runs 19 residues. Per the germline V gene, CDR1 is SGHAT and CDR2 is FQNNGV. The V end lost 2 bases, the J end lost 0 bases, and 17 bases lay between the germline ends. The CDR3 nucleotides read TGTGCCAGCAGCTTAAGGACCCTAGGGGGACTCTCTGGGGCCAACGTCCTGACTTTC. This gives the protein CASSLRTLGGLSGANVLTF.

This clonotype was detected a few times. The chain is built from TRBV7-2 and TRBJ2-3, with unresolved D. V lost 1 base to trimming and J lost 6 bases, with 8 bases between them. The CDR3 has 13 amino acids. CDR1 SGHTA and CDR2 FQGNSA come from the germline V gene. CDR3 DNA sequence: TGTGCCAGCAGCTTAGGGGTGGTGGATACGCAGTATTTT. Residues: CASSLGVVDTQYF.

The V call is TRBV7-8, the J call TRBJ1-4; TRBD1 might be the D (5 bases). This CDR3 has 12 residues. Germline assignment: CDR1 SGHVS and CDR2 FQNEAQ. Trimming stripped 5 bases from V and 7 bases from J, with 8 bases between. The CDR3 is CASSPGPEKLFF. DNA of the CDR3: TGTGCCAGCAGCCCGGGACCTGAAAAACTGTTTTTT.

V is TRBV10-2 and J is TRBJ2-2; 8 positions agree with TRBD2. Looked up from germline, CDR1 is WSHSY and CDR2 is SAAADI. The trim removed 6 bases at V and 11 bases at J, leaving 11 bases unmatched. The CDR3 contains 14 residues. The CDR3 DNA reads TGCGCCAGCAGCTATAAAGACGGGACTAGTGAGCTGTTTTTT. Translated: CASSYKDGTSELFF.

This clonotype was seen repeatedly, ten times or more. CDR3 coding DNA: TGTGCCAGCAGAGGGACAGGGGTTGAAAAACTGTTTTTT. It yields the protein CASRGTGVEKLFF. The chain couples TRBV12-3 or TRBV12-4 to TRBJ1-4, with TRBD1 matching over 10 bases. This CDR3 is built from 13 residues. Trimming cost V 6 bases and J 7 bases; bases outside gene matches: 2.

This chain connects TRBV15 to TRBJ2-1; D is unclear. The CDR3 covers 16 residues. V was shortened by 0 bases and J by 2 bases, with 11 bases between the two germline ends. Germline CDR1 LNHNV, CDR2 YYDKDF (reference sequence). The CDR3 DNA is TGTGCCACCAGCAGAGATACAGTCTTGGCCTACAATGAGCAGTTCTTC. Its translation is CATSRDTVLAYNEQFF.

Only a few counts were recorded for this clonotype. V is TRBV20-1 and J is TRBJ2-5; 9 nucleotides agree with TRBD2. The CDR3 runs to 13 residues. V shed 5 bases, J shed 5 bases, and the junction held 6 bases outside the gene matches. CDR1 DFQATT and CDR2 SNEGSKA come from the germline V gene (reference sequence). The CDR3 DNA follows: TGCAGTGCTGGGACTAGCCGGTTGGAGACCCAGTACTTC. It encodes CSAGTSRLETQYF.

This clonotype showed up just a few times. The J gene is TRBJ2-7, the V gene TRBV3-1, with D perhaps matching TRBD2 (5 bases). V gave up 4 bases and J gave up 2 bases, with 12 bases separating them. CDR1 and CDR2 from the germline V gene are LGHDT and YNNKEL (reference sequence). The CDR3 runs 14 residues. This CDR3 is CASSPSGITYEQYF. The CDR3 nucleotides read TGTGCCAGCAGCCCATCGGGAATAACCTACGAGCAGTACTTC.

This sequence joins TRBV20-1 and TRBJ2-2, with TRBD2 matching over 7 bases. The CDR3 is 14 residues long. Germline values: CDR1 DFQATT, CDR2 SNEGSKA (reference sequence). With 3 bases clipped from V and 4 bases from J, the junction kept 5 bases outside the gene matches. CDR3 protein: CSASGGSPTGELFF. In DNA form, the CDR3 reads TGCAGTGCTAGTGGCGGGAGTCCCACCGGGGAGCTGTTTTTT.

CDR3 in DNA: TGTGCCAGCAGTGCAGACAAGGGTGGCTACACCTTC. This translates into CASSADKGGYTF. V and J are TRBV25-1 and TRBJ1-2; D is uncertain. Germline V gives CDR1 MGHDK, CDR2 SYGVNS. The CDR3 totals 12 residues. Trimming removed 4 bases at V and 7 bases at J, with 10 bases between.

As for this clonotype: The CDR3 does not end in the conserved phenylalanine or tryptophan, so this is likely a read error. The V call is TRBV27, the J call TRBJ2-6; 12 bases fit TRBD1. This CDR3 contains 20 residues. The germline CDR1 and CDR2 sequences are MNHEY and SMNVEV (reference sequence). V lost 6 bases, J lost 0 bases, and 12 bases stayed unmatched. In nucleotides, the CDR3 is TGTGCCAGCAGGTCGGGACAGGGGGCAACCTCGATCTCTGGGGCCAACGTCCTGACTTCC. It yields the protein CASRSGQGATSISGANVLTS.

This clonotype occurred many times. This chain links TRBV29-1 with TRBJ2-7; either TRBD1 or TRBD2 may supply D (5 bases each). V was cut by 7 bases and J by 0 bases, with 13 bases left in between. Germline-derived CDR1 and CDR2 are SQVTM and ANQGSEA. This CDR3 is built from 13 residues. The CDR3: CSADRDGSYEQYF. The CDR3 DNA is TGCAGCGCTGACCGGGACGGCTCCTACGAGCAGTACTTC.

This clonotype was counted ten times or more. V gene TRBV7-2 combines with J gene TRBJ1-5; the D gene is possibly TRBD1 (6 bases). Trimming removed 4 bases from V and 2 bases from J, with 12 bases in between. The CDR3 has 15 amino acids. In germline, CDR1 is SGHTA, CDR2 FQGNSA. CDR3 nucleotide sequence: TGTGCCAGCAGCTACAGGGACGTTGGCAATCAGCCCCAGCATTTT. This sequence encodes CASSYRDVGNQPQHF.

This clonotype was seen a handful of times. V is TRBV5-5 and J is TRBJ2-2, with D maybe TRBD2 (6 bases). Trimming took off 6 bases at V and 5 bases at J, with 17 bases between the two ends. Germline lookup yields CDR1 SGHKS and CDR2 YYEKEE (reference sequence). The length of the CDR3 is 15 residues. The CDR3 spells CASTQTGVRTGELFF. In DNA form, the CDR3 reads TGTGCCAGCACCCAGACGGGGGTTAGGACCGGGGAGCTGTTTTTT. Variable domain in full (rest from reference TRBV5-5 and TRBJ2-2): DAGVTQSPTHLIKTRGQQVTLRCSPISGHKSVSWYQQVLGQGPQFIFQYYEKEERGRGNFPDRFSARQFPNYSSELNVNALLLGDSALYLCASTQTGVRTGELFFGEGSRLTVL.

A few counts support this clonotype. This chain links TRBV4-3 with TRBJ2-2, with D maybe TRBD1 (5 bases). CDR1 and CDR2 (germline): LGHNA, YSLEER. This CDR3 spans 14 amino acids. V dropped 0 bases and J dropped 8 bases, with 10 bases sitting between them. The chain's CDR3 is CASSQDHRTGELFF. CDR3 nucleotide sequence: TGCGCCAGCAGCCAAGATCATCGGACAGGGGAGCTGTTTTTT.

For the CDR3, the DNA is TGCAGTGCTAGAACCTTGGCTAGACAAGAGACCCAGTACTTC. Amino acid sequence: CSARTLARQETQYF. The chain recombines TRBV20-1 with TRBJ2-5; D not resolved. The CDR3 sequence is 14 residues long. Per the germline V gene, CDR1 is DFQATT and CDR2 is SNEGSKA (reference sequence). The V end lost 2 bases, the J end lost 2 bases, and 12 bases lay between the germline ends.

The CDR3 coding sequence is TGTGCCAGCAGCGCATTGGACGGGGGGGAAGAGACCCAGTACTTC. It is translated as CASSALDGGEETQYF. The V call is TRBV27, the J call TRBJ2-5; TRBD2 matches 8 bases. This CDR3 has 15 residues. The J segment lost 3 bases and the V segment lost 6 bases, leaving 9 bases of the junction unmatched. The germline V gene has CDR1 MNHEY and CDR2 SMNVEV (reference sequence).

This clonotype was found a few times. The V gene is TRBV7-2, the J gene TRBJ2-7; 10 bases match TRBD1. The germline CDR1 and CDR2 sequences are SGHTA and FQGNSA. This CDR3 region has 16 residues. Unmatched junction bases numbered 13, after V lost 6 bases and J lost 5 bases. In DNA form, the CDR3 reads TGTGCCAGCAGTTCCCAAGGGGGACAGGGGATCCACGAGCAGTACTTC. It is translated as CASSSQGGQGIHEQYF.

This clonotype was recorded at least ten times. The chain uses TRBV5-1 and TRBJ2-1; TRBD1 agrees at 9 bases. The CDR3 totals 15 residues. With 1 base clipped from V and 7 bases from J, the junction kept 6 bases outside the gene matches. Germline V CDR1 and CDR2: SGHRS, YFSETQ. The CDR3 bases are TGCGCCAGCAGCTTGACGACAGGGGGTCGGAATGAGCAGTTCTTC. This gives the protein CASSLTTGGRNEQFF.

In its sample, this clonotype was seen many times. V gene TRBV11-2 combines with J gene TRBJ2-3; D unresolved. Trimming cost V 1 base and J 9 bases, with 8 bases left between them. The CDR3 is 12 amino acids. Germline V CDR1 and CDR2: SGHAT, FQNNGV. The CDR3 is CASSLGLGTQYF. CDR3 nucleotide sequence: TGTGCCAGCAGCTTAGGTCTGGGGACGCAGTATTTT. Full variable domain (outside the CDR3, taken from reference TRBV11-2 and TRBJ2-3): EAGVAQSPRYKIIEKRQSVAFWCNPISGHATLYWYQQILGQGPKLLIQFQNNGVVDDSQLPKDRFSAERLKGVDSTLKIQPAKLEDSAVYLCASSLGLGTQYFGPGTRLTVL.

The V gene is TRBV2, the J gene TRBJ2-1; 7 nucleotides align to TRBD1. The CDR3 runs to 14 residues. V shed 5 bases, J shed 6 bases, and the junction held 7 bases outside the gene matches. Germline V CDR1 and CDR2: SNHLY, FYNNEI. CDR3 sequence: CASSNIRDSNEQFF. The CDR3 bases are TGTGCCAGCAGTAATATCCGGGACAGCAATGAGCAGTTCTTC.